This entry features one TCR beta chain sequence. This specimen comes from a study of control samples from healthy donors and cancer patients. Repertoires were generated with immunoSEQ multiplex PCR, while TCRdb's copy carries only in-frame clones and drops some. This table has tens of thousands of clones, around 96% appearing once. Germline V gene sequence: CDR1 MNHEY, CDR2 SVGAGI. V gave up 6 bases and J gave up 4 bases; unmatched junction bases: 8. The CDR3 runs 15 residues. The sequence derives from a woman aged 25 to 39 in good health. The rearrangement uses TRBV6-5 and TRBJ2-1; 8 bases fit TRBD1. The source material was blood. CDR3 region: CASSQQGGGYNEQFF. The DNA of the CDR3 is TGTGCCAGCAGCCAACAGGGGGGTGGGTACAATGAGCAGTTCTTC.